This T cell receptor beta chain was sequenced for a study of T cell responses to AZD1222 COVID-19 vaccine. Study-level points and caveats: Targets within unmutated variant regions were reportedly found for nearly half of spike-specific TCRs. Clonal diversity may have been underestimated, and the donors were mostly white British, with more females than males. The peak T cell response came first, and repertoires were sampled only after it. Only a handful of AZD1222 recipients, several in all, had baseline seropositivity.

Concerning this clone: Its antigen is unidentified.

Germline V gene data show CDR1 as LGHDT and CDR2 as YNNKEL (reference sequence). V was trimmed by 3 bases and J by 0 bases, leaving 8 bases between them. This CDR3 is 14 amino acids long. This table comes from immunoSEQ multiplex PCR, and its TCRdb copy is limited to in-frame clones, with some not included. This sample has about 110,000 clones, with 88% found just once. The material was peripheral blood, obtained on day 0 of AZD1222 vaccination. The V call is TRBV3-1 (or the pseudogene TRBV3-2), the J call TRBJ1-2; D remains ambiguous. The TCR sequence derives from an adult in good health. In DNA, the CDR3 is TGTGCCAGCAGCCACAGGAGCCCTAACTATGGCTACACCTTC. Protein sequence: CASSHRSPNYGYTF.